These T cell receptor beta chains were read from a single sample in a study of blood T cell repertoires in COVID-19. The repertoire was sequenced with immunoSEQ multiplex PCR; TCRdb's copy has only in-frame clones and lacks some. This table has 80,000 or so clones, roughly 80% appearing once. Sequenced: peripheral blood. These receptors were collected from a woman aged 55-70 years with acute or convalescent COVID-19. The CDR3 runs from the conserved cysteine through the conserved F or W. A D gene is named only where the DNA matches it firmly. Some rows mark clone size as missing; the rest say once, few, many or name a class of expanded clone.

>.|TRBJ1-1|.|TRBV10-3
TGTGCCATCAGTGAGTTGGGGGCCCGCACTGAAGCTTTCTTT
CAISELGARTEAFF
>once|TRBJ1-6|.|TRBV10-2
TGCGCCAGCAGGACGGGGGAAATCAATAATTCACCCCTCCACTTT
CASRTGEINNSPLHF
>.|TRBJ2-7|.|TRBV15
TGTGCCACCAGCAGAGATCCCCGGACAAACGAGCAGTACTTC
CATSRDPRTNEQYF
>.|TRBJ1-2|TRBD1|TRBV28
TGTGCCAGCCGTTCTAGGAGGGCGGGACAGGAGAACAATGGCTACACCTTC
CASRSRRAGQENNGYTF
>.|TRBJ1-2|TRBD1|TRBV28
TGTGCCAGCAGCTACGGGACAGGGGGCAGTGTTAGCTATGGCTACACCTTC
CASSYGTGGSVSYGYTF
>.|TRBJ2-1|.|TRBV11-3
TGTGCCAGCAGCCCTGCTGGGGCTTCCTACAATGAGCAGTTCTTC
CASSPAGASYNEQFF
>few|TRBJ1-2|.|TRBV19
TGTGCCAGTAGGGAGGGTTGGCAGTCCCACTATGGCTACACCTTC
CASREGWQSHYGYTF
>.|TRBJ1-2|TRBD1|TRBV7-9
TGTGCCAGCAGCTTAGGACAGGGGATCAGCTATGGCTACACCTTC
CASSLGQGISYGYTF
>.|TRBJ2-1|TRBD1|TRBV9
TGTGCCAGCAGCGTAGTGGACAGGGCGGGAAATGAGCAGTTCTTC
CASSVVDRAGNEQFF
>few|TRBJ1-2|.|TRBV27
TGTGCCAGCAGTTTCTCAGGGCTCGGCTATGGCTACACCTTC
CASSFSGLGYGYTF
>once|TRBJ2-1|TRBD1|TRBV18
TGTGCCAGCTCACCGCCAAGACAGGGACGGGGTGAGCAGTTCTTC
CASSPPRQGRGEQFF
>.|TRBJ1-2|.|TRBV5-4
TGTGCCAGCAGCTTGGACCAGGGTCCTAGTGTCACCTTC
CASSLDQGPSVTF
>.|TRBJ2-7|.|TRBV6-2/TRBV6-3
TGTGCCAGCAGTTACAACAGCTACGAGCAGTACTTC
CASSYNSYEQYF
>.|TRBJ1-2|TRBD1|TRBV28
TGTGCCAGCAGTCAAGACTTACAGGGGGCCTATTATGGCTACACCTTC
CASSQDLQGAYYGYTF
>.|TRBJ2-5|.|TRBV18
TGTGCCAGCTCACCTGGCGGGGACGAGACCCAGTACTTC
CASSPGGDETQYF
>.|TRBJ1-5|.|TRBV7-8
TGTGCCAGCAGCTTAAGCATTAATAGCAATCAGCCCCAGCATTTT
CASSLSINSNQPQHF
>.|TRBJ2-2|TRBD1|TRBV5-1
TGCGCCAGCAGGCCCGGGACAGCGAACACCGGGGAGCTGTTTTTT
CASRPGTANTGELFF
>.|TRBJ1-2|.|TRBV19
TGTGCCAGTAGTATAGATCTCAAGGGCGGGACCTACACCTTC
CASSIDLKGGTYTF
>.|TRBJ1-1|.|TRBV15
TGTGCCACCAGCAGAACCGGGAGGGGGACATCGAACACTGAAGCTTTCTTT
CATSRTGRGTSNTEAFF
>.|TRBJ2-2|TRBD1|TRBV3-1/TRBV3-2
TGTGCCAGCAGCCAAGCGGAAGGGGGCGAGCTGTTTTTT
CASSQAEGGELFF
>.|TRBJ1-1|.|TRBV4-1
TGCGCCAGCAGCCAAGCGCGGCGGCCCCTGAACACTGAAGCTTTCTTT
CASSQARRPLNTEAFF
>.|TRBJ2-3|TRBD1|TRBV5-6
TGTGCCAGCAGCTTGGGAGTTGGGACAGGGGGGGATACGCAGTATTTT
CASSLGVGTGGDTQYF
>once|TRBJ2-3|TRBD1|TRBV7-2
TGTGCCAGCAGCATAGAGGGACAGGATTGGGATACGCAGTATTTT
CASSIEGQDWDTQYF
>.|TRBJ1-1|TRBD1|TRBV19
TGTGCCAGTAGTACCTATGGGACAGGGGGTGGGGGCACTGAAGCTTTCTTT
CASSTYGTGGGGTEAFF
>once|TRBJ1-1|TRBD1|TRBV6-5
TGTGCCAGCAAGGGCGGGCAGGGGGTTTCTGAAGCTTTCTTT
CASKGGQGVSEAFF
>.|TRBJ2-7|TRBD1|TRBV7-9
TGTGCCAGCAGCCCGCCCGGGTGGTTTGGACAGGGTGGGGACGAGCAGTACTTC
CASSPPGWFGQGGDEQYF
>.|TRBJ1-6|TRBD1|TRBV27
TGTGCCAGCAGTTTAGGTGGACAGGGAATTATCGGGTATAATTCACCCCTCCACTTT
CASSLGGQGIIGYNSPLHF
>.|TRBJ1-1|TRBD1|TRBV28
TGTGCCAGCAGTTTGCCGGGGACAGGGCTGAACACTGAAGCTTTCTTT
CASSLPGTGLNTEAFF
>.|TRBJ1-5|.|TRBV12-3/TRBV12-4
TGTGCCAGCAGTTTGGAGTATCAGCCCCAGCATTTT
CASSLEYQPQHF
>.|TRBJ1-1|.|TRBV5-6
TGTGCCAGCACCGCTGAGCTGCGTCCCGAAGCTTTCTTT
CASTAELRPEAFF
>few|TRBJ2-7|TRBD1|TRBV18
TGTGCCAGCTCACCTCAACAGGGGGCCCACGAGCAGTACTTC
CASSPQQGAHEQYF
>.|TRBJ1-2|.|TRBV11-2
TGTGCCAGCAGACCGATCCGTCGGGGAGGGGACTATGGCTACACCTTC
CASRPIRRGGDYGYTF
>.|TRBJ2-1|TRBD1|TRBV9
TGTGCCAGCAGCGGAGGGACAGCGACGTACAATGAGCAGTTCTTC
CASSGGTATYNEQFF
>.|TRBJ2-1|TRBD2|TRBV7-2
TGTGCCAGCAGCTTAGTTTCTGTTTCTTCGGGGGGACACAATGAGCAGTTCTTC
CASSLVSVSSGGHNEQFF
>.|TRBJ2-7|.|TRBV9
TGTGCCAGCAGCGTAGTGCCTAGCTCCTACGAGCAGTACTTC
CASSVVPSSYEQYF
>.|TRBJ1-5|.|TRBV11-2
TGTGCCAGCAGTACAGGGCCTAGCAATCAGCCCCAGCATTTT
CASSTGPSNQPQHF
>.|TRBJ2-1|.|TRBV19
TGTGCCACAAACGTCCCCGGCAGGGAGCAGTTCTTC
CATNVPGREQFF
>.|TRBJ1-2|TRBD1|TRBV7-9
TGTGCCAGCGACAGGGTCGGAGGCTACACCTTC
CASDRVGGYTF
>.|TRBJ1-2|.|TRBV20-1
TGCAGTGCTAGGCAGGATGGCTACACCTTC
CSARQDGYTF
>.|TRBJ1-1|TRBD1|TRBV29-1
TGCAGCGTTGAAGATCCTTGGGGACAGGGGGGAACTGAAGCTTTCTTT
CSVEDPWGQGGTEAFF